The 9 T cell receptor beta chains reported below all come from one sample, sequenced in a study of cytomegalovirus exposure and HLA in healthy donors. It was with 60 Vbeta and 13 Jbeta primers that the PCR ran. Only in-frame clones appear in the TCRdb table, and some are missing; sequencing was by immunoSEQ multiplex PCR. Its table lists fewer than 250,000 clones. Material for sequencing was PBMCs. The source of these receptors is a woman in her twenties or thirties in good health and CMV-seropositive.

The rearrangement links TRBV7-9 to TRBJ2-3; 9 bases align to TRBD1. This CDR3 region has 15 residues. V gave up 6 bases and J gave up 3 bases; unmatched junction bases: 7. Germline CDR1 reads SEHNR; CDR2 reads FQNEAQ (reference sequence). For the CDR3, the DNA is TGTGCCAGCAGATCCGGGACAGGGAAAACAGATACGCAGTATTTT. Protein: CASRSGTGKTDTQYF.

The chain couples TRBV4-3 to TRBJ1-2; TRBD1 might be the D (5 bases). V lost 0 bases, J lost 6 bases, and 11 bases lay in between. Germline assignment: CDR1 LGHNA and CDR2 YSLEER. CDR3 length: 14 residues. This chain's CDR3 is CASSQEGHEDGYTF. The CDR3 coding sequence is TGCGCCAGCAGCCAAGAAGGACACGAGGATGGCTACACCTTC.

V is TRBV11-3 and J is TRBJ2-3, with TRBD2 matching over 10 bases. The length of the CDR3 is 17 residues. The ends lost 4 bases at V and 0 bases at J; junction bases unmatched: 7. From germline, CDR1 is SGHNT and CDR2 YENEEA. The DNA for the CDR3 is TGTGCCAGCAGCTATTCGTGGACTAGCGGTAGCACAGATACGCAGTATTTT. Translating it yields CASSYSWTSGSTDTQYF. Filled out from reference TRBV11-3 and TRBJ2-3, the complete variable domain reads EAGVVQSPRYKIIEKKQPVAFWCNPISGHNTLYWYLQNLGQGPELLIRYENEEAVDDSQLPKDRFSAERLKGVDSTLKIQPAELGDSAVYLCASSYSWTSGSTDTQYFGPGTRLTVL.

This chain joins TRBV5-1 and TRBJ2-7, with D possibly matching TRBD2 (7 bases). CDR1 is SGHRS, CDR2 YFSETQ, per germline. The CDR3 contains 14 residues. V was cut by 4 bases and J by 6 bases, with 17 bases left in between. The CDR3 coding sequence is TGCGCCAGCAGCCAGGGAGGGGGGTGGAGCGAGCAGTACTTC. This codes for CASSQGGGWSEQYF.

The chain carries TRBV5-6 and TRBJ1-6; no reliable D call. The CDR3 spans 15 residues. The ends were cut back, 2 bases at V and 7 bases at J, with 13 bases in the middle. Germline V gene data show CDR1 as SGHDT and CDR2 as YYEEEE. CDR3 DNA: TGTGCCAGCAGCTTTAGGGTGGGAGTAAATTCACCCCTCCACTTT. Residues: CASSFRVGVNSPLHF.

V is TRBV5-4 and J is TRBJ1-1; 9 bases map to TRBD1. Germline assignment: CDR1 SGHNT and CDR2 YYREEE (reference sequence). There are 17 residues in the CDR3. Trimming cost V 0 bases and J 4 bases; bases outside gene matches: 10. The chain's CDR3 is CASSLGTGVAVGTEAFF. For the CDR3, the DNA is TGTGCCAGCAGCTTGGGGACAGGGGTAGCCGTTGGCACTGAAGCTTTCTTT. The whole variable domain, filled in from reference TRBV5-4 and TRBJ1-1, reads ETGVTQSPTHLIKTRGQQVTLRCSSQSGHNTVSWYQQALGQGPQFIFQYYREEENGRGNFPPRFSGLQFPNYSSELNVNALELDDSALYLCASSLGTGVAVGTEAFFGQGTRLTVV.

The chain combines TRBV5-4 with TRBJ1-1, with 10 bases fitting TRBD1. V dropped 3 bases and J dropped 3; count of bases not matched to a gene: 11. CDR3 size: 17 residues. Germline CDR1 is SGHNT and CDR2 is YYREEE (reference sequence). Here the CDR3 DNA reads TGTGCCAGCAGCTGGGGACAGGGGTTGGTGCTGGACACTGAAGCTTTCTTT. This gives the protein CASSWGQGLVLDTEAFF.

The chain carries TRBV20-1 and TRBJ2-1, with D unclear. Germline-derived CDR1 and CDR2 are DFQATT and SNEGSKA (reference sequence). The CDR3 consists of 11 residues. V dropped 3 bases and J dropped 7 bases, with 7 bases sitting between them. The DNA for the CDR3 is TGCAGTGCTAGTTACAATAATGAGCAGTTCTTC. Its protein is CSASYNNEQFF.

The chain employs TRBV19 and TRBJ1-1, with D unclear. The germline V gene has CDR1 LNHDA and CDR2 SQIVND (reference sequence). Between the trimmed V and J ends, which lost 11 bases and 0 bases, there was a span of 13 bases. The CDR3 loop spans 13 amino acids. CDR3: CASYSLMNTEAFF. The DNA of the CDR3 is TGTGCCTCATACAGCCTCATGAACACTGAAGCTTTCTTT. Based on the CDR3 plus reference TRBV19 and TRBJ1-1, the full variable domain is DGGITQSPKYLFRKEGQNVTLSCEQNLNHDAMYWYRQDPGQGLRLIYYSQIVNDFQKGDIAEGYSVSREKKESFPLTVTSAQKNPTAFYLCASYSLMNTEAFFGQGTRLTVV.